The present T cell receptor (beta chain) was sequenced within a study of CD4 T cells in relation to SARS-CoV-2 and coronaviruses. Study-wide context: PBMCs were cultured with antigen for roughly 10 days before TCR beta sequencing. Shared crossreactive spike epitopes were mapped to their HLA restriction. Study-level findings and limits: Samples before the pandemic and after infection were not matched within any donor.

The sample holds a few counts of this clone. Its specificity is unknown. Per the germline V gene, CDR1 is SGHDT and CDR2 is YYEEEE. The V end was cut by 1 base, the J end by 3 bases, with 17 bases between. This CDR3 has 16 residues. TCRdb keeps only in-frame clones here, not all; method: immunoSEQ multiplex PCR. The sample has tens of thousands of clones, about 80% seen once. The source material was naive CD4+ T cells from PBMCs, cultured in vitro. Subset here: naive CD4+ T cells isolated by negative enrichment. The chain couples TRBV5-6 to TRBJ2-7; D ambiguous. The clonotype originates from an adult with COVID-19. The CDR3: CASSLRGHLKYYEQYF. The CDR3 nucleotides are TGTGCCAGCAGCTTGCGCGGTCACCTTAAATACTACGAGCAGTACTTC.